Sequencing of this T cell receptor beta chain was carried out in a study of T cell repertoires in cytomegalovirus infection. About the study: Public TCR beta signatures indicated both CMV infection and matching HLA type.

Germline CDR1 and CDR2: ENHRY and SYGVKD. The V end lost 11 bases, the J end lost 3 bases, and 17 bases lay between the germline ends. CDR3 length equals 13 residues. Study-level results: The study identified carriers of CMV plus the relevant HLA from cumulative public TCR beta family frequency. It was HLA-C-restricted CMV-specific TCR beta clonotypes that dominated the response ex vivo.

TCRdb reprocessed the reads with MiXCR, giving one entry per CDR3 protein. The repertoire holds around 440,000 distinct CDR3 sequences, with roughly 10% as singletons. A note on this clonotype: The antigen remains undetermined.

The sequencing sample was made of PBMCs. This receptor was obtained from a human donor in good health (CMV status not recorded). Some clones in this sample may be carry-over from other donors' samples. The chain joins TRBV10-3 to TRBJ2-7; D is possibly TRBD1 (6 bases). CDR3 sequence (DNA): TGTGCCGGACACTGGGACACCTACTACGAGCAGTACTTC. Residues: CAGHWDTYYEQYF.